This T cell receptor (beta chain) was captured in a study of Ad26.COV2.S vaccination and SARS-CoV-2 variants. The wider study: COV1001, an Ad26.COV2.S trial, supplied this vaccine-arm donor.

The CDR3 loop spans 13 amino acids. Trimming pared 3 bases from V and 2 bases from J, leaving 7 bases between. The germline CDR1 and CDR2 sequences are MGHRA and YSYEKL. Study-wide points: Recipients of either vaccine or placebo displayed similar breadth of non-spike TCRs.

Treatment specified: 15 to 20 received Ad26.COV2.S at low or high dose, single or two shots; 5 received placebo; per-sample allocation not given. It was on day 63 after the first vaccine or placebo injection that samples were taken. The donor's status was that of an adult aged 18-55 years in Boston. The shot given was an Ad26 vector that makes Wuhan-strain SARS-CoV-2 spike. As concerns this clone: What it binds is not known. The identical CDR3 is also encoded by other nucleotide sequences in the sample.

Only in-frame clones appear in the TCRdb table, and some are missing; sequencing was by immunoSEQ multiplex PCR. The table includes about 320,000 clones, over 80% detected once. The chain employs TRBV4-1 and TRBJ1-1, with a weak D call TRBD1 (6 bases). The sequence was collected from a person between 18 and 60 years old who received the Ad26.COV2.S COVID-19 vaccine or a placebo. Sequenced here: peripheral blood, sampled in a trial of Ad26.COV2.S vaccine versus placebo. The CDR3 DNA follows: TGCGCCAGCAGCCAGGACAGAAACACTGAAGCTTTCTTT. It codes for CASSQDRNTEAFF.